This T cell receptor (beta chain) was recovered during a study of stem cell transplantation in POMP-related autoinflammatory disease. On the study more broadly: Before transplant, CD4+ T cells skewed naive and CD8+ proportions were low. Broader study findings: In PRAID patients, the number of distinct TRB V-J gene pairings was restricted.

Sequenced by immunoSEQ multiplex PCR; TCRdb stores in-frame clones only, minus some. The table has tens of thousands of clones, approximately 90% seen once. As to this clone: Its target is unknown.

The CDR3 sequence is 13 residues long. From germline, CDR1 is MNHEY and CDR2 SMNVEV (reference sequence). Trimming took 3 bases from V and 5 from J, leaving 8 bases between them. PRAID featured prominent immunodeficiency. Here the sequenced sample was CD4+ T cells from PBMCs, taken after stem cell transplantation. The sequence was collected from a human patient with POMP-related autoinflammation and immune dysregulation (PRAID). Some T cells may be the graft donor's. The chain is built from TRBV27 and TRBJ2-4; TRBD1 or TRBD2 may be the D gene (5 bases each). DNA for the CDR3: TGTGCCAGCAGTTTCATGGGGGAAAACATTCAGTACTTC. Residues: CASSFMGENIQYF.